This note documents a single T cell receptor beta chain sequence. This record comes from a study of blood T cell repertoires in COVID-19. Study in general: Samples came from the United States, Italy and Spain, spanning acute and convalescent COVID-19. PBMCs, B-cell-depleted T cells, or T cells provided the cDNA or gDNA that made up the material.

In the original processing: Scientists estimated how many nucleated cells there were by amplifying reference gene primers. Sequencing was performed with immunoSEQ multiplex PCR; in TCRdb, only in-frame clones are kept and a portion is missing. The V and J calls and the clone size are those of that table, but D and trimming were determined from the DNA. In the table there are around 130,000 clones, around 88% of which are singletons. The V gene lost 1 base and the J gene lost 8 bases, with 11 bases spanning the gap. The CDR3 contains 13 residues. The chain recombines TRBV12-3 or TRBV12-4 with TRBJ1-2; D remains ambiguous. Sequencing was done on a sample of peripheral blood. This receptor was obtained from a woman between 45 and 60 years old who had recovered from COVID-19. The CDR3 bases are TGTGCCAGCAGTTTAGGAGGGCTCCAGGGCTACACCTTC. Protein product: CASSLGGLQGYTF.